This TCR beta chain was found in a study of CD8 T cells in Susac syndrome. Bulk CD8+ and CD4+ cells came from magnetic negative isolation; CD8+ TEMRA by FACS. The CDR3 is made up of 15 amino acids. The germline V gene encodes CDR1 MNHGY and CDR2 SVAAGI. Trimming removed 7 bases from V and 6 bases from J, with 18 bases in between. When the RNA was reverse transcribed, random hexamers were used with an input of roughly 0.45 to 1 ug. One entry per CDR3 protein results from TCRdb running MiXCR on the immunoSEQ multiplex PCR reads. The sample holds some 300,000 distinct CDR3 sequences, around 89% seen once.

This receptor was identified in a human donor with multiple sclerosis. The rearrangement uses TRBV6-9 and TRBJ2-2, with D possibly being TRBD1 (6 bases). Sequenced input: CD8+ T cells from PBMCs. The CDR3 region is CASTEPKQGSGELFF. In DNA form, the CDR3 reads TGTGCCAGCACAGAACCCAAACAGGGATCCGGGGAGCTGTTTTTT.